This T cell receptor (beta chain) appears in the sequencing data of a study of cytomegalovirus exposure and HLA in healthy donors. Study observations and caveats: Of the V segments, some could not be distinguished, including TRBV6-2 and TRBV6-3, and were excluded.

Deletions cut 0 bases from V and 2 bases from J, with 6 bases between. Germline V gene sequence: CDR1 SGHDT, CDR2 YYEEEE. CDR3 length: 13 amino acids. This clone is a singleton in its sample. Its target is unknown. The PCR had 60 Vbeta and 13 Jbeta primers. Profiled with immunoSEQ multiplex PCR; TCRdb holds only in-frame clones, not every one. The top ten hold 1.4% of the sample, which has 55,000 to 75,000 clones, roughly 86% seen once. The origin of this receptor is a man between 18 and 35 years old in good health and CMV-seronegative. The V call is TRBV5-6, the J call TRBJ2-7; D is uncertain. The source material was PBMCs. The CDR3 coding sequence is TGTGCCAGCAGCTTGGACAGTACCTACGAGCAGTACTTC. Encoded protein: CASSLDSTYEQYF.